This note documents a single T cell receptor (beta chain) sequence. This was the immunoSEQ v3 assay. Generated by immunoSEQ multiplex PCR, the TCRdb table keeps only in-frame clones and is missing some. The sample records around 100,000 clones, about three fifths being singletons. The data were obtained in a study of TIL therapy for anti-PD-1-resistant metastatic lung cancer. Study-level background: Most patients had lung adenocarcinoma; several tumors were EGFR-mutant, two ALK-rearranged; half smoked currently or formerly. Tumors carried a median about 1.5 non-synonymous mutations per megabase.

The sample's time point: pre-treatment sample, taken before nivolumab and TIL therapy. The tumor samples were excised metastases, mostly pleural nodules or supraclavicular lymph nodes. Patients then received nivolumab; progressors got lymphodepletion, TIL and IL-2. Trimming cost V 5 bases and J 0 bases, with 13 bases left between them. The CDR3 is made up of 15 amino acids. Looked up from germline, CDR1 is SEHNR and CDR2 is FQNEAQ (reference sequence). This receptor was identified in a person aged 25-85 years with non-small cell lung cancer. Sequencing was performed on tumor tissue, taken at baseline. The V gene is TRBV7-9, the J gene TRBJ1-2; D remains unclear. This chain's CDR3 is CASSPPVGTNYGYTF. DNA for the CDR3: TGTGCCAGCAGCCCTCCGGTGGGGACTAACTATGGCTACACCTTC. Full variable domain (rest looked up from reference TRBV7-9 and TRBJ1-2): DTGVSQNPRHKITKRGQNVTFRCDPISEHNRLYWYRQTLGQGPEFLTYFQNEAQLEKSRLLSDRFSAERPKGSFSTLEIQRTEQGDSAMYLCASSPPVGTNYGYTFGSGTRLTVV.